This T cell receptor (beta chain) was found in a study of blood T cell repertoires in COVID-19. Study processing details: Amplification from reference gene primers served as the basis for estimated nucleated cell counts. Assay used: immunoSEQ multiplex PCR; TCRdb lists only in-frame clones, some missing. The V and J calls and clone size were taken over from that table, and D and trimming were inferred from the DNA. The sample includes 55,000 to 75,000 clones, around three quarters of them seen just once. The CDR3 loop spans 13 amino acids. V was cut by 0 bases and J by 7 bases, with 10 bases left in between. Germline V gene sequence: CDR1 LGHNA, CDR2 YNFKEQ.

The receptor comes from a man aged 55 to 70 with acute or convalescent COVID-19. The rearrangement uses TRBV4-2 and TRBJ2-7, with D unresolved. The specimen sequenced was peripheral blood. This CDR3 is CASSQEAAWEQYF. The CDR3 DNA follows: TGTGCCAGCAGCCAAGAGGCGGCCTGGGAGCAGTACTTC.